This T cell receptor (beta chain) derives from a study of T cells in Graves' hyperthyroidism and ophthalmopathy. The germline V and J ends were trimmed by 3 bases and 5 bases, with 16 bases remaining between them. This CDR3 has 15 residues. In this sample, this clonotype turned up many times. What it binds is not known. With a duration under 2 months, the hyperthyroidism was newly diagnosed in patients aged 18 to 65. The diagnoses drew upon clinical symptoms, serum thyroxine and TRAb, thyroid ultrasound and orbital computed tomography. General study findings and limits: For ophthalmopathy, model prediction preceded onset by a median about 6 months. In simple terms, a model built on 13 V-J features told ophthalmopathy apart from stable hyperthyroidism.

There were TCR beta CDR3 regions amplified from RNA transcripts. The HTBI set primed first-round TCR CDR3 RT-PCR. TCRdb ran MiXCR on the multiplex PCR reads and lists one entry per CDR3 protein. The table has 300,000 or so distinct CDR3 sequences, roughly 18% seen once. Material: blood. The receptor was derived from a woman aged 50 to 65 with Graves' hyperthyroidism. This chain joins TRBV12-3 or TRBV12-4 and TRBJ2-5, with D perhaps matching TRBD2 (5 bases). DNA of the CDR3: TGTGCCAGCAGTTTCGGGATCGGCCTCACCGAGACCCAGTACTTC. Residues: CASSFGIGLTETQYF.